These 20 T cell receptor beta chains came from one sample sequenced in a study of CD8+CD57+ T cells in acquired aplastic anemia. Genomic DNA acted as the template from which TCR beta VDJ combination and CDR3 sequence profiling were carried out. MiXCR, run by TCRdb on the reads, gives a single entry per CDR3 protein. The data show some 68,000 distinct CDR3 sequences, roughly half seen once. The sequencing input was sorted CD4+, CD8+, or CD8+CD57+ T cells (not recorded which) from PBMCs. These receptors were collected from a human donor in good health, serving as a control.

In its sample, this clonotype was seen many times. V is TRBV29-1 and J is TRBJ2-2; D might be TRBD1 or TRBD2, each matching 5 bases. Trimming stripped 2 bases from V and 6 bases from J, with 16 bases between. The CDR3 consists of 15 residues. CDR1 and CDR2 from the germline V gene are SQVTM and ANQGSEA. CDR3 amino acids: CSVESGSGGPGELFF. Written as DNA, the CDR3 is TGCAGCGTTGAATCAGGGAGCGGTGGGCCCGGGGAGCTGTTTTTT.

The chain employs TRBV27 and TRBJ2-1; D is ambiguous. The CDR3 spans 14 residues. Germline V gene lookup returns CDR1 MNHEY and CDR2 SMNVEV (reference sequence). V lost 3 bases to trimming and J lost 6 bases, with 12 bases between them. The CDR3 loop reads CASSFTLELNEQFF. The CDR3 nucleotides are TGTGCCAGCAGTTTCACCCTAGAACTCAATGAGCAGTTCTTC.

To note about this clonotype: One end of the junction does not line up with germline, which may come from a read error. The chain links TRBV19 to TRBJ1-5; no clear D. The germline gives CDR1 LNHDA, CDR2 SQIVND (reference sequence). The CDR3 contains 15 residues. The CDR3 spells CASTIRGLGNQPQHF. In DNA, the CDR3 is TGTGCCAGTACTATACGAGGGTTAGGCAATCAGCCCCAGCATTTT.

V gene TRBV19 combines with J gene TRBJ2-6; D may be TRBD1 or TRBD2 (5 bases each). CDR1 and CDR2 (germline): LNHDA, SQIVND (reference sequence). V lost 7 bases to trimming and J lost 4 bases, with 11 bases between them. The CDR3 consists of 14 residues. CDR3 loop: CASTFGTGANVLTF. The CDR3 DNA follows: TGTGCCAGTACGTTTGGGACCGGGGCCAACGTCCTGACTTTC. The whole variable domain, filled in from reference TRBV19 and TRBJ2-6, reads DGGITQSPKYLFRKEGQNVTLSCEQNLNHDAMYWYRQDPGQGLRLIYYSQIVNDFQKGDIAEGYSVSREKKESFPLTVTSAQKNPTAFYLCASTFGTGANVLTFGAGSRLTVL.

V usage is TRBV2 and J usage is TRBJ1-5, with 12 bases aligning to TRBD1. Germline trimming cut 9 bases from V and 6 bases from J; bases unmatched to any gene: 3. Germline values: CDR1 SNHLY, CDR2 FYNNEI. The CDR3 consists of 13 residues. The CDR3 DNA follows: TGTGCCAGTAGGGACAGGGGGCTTCAGCCCCAGCATTTT. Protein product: CASRDRGLQPQHF.

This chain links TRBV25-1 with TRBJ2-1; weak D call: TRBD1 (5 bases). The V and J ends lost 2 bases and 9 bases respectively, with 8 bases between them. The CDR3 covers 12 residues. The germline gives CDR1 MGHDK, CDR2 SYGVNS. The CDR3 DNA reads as TGTGCCAGCAGTGAACAGGGTCTTGAGCAGTTCTTC. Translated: CASSEQGLEQFF.

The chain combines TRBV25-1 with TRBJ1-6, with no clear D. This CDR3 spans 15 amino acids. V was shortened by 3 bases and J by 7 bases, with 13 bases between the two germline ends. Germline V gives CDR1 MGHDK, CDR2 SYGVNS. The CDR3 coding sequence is TGTGCCAGCAGTGATCGTATACTCTCCAATTCACCCCTCCACTTT. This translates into CASSDRILSNSPLHF. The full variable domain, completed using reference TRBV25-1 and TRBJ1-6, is EADIYQTPRYLVIGTGKKITLECSQTMGHDKMYWYQQDPGMELHLIHYSYGVNSTEKGDLSSESTVSRIRTEHFPLTLESARPSHTSQYLCASSDRILSNSPLHFGNGTRLTVT.

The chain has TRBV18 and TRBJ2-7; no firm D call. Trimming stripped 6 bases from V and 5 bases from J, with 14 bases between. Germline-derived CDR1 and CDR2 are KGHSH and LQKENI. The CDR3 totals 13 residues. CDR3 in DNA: TGTGCCAGCTCCACGGGCAGTCCCCACGAGCAGTACTTC. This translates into CASSTGSPHEQYF.

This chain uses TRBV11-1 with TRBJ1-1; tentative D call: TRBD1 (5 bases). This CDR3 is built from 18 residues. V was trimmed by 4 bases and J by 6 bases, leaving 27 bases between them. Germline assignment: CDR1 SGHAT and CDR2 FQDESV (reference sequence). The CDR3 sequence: CASSSTSSVGAWHAEAFF. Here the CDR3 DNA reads TGTGCCAGCAGCTCCACTTCCAGTGTCGGGGCGTGGCACGCTGAAGCTTTCTTT.

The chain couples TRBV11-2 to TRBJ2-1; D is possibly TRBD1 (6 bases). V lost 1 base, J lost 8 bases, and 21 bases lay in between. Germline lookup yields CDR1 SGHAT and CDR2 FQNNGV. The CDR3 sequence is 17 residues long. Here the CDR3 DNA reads TGTGCCAGCAGCTTAGGCTTGGGACAAACGGCCCGGGATGAGCAGTTCTTC. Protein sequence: CASSLGLGQTARDEQFF.

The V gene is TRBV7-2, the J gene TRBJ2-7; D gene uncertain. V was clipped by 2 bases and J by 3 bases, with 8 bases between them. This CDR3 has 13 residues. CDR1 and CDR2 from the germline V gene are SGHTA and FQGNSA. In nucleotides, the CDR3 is TGTGCCAGCAGCTTAACCCGTAACTACGAGCAGTACTTC. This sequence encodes CASSLTRNYEQYF.

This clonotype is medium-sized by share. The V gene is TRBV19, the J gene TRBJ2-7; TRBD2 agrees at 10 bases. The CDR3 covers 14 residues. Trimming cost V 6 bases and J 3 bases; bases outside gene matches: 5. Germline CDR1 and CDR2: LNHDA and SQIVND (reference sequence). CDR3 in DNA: TGTGCCAGTAGCCACGGGACTAGCGTCTACGAGCAGTACTTC. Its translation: CASSHGTSVYEQYF.

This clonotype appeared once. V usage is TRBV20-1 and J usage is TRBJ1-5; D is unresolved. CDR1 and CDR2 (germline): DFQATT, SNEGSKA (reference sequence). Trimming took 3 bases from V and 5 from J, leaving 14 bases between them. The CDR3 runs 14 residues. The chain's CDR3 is CSASEVGSYQPQHF. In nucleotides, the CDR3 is TGCAGTGCTAGCGAAGTGGGCAGTTATCAGCCCCAGCATTTT.

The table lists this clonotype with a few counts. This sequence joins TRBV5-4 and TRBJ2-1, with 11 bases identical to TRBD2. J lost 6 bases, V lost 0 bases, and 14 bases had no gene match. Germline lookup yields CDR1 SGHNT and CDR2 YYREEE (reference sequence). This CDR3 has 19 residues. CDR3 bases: TGTGCCAGCAGCTTGGTTTGGTCGTTTATGCTAGCGGGGGGCAATGAGCAGTTCTTC. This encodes CASSLVWSFMLAGGNEQFF.

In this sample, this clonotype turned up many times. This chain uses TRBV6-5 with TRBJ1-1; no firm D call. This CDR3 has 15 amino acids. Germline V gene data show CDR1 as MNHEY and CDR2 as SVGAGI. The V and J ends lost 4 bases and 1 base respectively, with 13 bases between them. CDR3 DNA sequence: TGTGCCAGCAGTTTAACCTCCGGACCGAACACTGAAGCTTTCTTT. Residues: CASSLTSGPNTEAFF.

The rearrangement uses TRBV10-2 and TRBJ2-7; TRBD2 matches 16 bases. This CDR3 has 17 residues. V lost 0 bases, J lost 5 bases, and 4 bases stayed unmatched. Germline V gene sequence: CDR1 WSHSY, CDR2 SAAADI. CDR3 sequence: CASSESGGTSGRDEQYF. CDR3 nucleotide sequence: TGCGCCAGCAGTGAGTCGGGTGGGACTAGCGGGAGGGACGAGCAGTACTTC.

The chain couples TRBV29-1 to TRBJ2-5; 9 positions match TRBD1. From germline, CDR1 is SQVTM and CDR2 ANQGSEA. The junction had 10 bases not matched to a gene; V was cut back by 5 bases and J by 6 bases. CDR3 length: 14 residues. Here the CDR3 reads CSVTNLDRGKTQYF. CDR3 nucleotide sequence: TGCAGCGTTACGAACTTGGACAGGGGAAAGACCCAGTACTTC.

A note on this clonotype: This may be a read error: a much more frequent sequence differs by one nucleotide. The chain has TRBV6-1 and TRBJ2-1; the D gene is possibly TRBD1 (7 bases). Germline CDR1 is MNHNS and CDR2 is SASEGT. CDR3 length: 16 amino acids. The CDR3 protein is CASSQGGGNGQDEQLF. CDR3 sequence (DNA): TGTGCCAGCAGCCAGGGGGGCGGAAACGGTCAGGATGAGCAGCTCTTC.

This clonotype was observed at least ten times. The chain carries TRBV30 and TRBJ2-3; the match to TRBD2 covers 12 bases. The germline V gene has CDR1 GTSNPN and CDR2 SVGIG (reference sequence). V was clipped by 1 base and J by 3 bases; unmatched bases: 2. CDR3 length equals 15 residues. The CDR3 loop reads CAWSGLAGGTDTQYF. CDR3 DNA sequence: TGTGCCTGGAGTGGGCTAGCGGGGGGGACAGATACGCAGTATTTT.

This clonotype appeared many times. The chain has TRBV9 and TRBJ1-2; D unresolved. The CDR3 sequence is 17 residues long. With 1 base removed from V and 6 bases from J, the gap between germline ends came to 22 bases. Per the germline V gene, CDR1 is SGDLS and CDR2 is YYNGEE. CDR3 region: CASSVPLDGGSRDGYTF. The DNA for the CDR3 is TGTGCCAGCAGCGTACCGCTGGACGGAGGGTCAAGGGATGGCTACACCTTC.